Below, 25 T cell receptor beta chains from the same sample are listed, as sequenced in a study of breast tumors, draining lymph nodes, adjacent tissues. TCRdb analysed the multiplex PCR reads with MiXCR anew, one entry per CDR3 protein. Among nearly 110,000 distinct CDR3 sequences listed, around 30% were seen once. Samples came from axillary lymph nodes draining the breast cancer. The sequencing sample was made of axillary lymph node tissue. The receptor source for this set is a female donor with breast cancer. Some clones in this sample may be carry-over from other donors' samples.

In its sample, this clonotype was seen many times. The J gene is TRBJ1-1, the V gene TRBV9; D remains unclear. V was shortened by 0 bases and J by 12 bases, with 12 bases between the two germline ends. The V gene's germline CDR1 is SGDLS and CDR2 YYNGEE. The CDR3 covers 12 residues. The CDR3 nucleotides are TGTGCCAGCAGCGTAGAATGGGGTCGGCCTTTCTTT. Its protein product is CASSVEWGRPFF.

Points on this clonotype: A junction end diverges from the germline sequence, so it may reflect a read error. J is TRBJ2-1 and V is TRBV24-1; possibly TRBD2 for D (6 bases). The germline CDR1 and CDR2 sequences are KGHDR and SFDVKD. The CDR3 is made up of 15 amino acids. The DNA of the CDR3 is TGTGCCACCAGTGGGGCGACTAGGAACTACAATGAGCAGCTCTTC. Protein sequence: CATSGATRNYNEQLF.

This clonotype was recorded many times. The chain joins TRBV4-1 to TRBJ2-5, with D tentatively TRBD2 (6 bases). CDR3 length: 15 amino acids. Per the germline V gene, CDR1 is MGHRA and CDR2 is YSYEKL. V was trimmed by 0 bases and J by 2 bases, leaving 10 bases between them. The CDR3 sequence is CASSQDPTSQETQYF. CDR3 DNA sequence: TGCGCCAGCAGCCAAGATCCGACTAGTCAAGAGACCCAGTACTTC.

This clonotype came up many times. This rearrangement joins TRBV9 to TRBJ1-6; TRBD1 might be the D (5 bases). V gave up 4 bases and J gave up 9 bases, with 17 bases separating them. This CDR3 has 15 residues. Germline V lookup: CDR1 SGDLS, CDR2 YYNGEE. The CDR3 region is CASSKAGGSGSPLHF. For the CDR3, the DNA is TGTGCCAGCAGCAAGGCGGGGGGGAGTGGTTCACCCCTCCACTTT.

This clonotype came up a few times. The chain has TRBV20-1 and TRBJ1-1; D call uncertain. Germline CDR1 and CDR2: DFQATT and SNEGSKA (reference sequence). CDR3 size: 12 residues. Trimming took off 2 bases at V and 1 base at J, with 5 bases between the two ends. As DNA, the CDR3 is TGCAGTGCTAGACGGCAGAACACTGAAGCTTTCTTT. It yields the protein CSARRQNTEAFF.

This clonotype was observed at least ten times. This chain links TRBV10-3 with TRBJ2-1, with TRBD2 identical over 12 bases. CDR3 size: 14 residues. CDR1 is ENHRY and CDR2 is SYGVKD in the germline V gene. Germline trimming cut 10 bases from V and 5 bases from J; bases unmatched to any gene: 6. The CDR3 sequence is CASRLAGVDNEQFF. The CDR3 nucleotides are TGTGCCAGCCGACTAGCGGGAGTAGACAATGAGCAGTTCTTC.

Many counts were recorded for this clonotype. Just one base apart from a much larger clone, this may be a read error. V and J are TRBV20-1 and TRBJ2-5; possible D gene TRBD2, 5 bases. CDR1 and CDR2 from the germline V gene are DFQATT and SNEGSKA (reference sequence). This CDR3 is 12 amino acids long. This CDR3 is CSTQEAQETPYF. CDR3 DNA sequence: TGCAGTACCCAGGAGGCACAAGAGACCCCGTACTTC.

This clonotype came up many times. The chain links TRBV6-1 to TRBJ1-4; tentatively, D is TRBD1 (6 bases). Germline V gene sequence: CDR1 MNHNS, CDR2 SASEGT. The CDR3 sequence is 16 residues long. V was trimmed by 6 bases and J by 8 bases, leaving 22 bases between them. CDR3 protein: CASRVRGVNREEKLFF. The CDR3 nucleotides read TGTGCCAGCAGAGTGAGAGGGGTGAACAGGGAAGAAAAACTGTTTTTT.

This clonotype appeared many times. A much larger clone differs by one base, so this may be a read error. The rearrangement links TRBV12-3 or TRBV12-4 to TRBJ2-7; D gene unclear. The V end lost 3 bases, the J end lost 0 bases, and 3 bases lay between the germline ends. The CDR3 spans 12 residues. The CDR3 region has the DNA TGTGCCAGCAGTTTCAACTCCTACGAGCAGTACTTC. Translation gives CASSFNSYEQYF.

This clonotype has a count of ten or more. In DNA form, the CDR3 reads TGTGCCAGCAGCCAAGAGGCCAGGGGGACCTATGGCTACACCTTC. Protein product: CASSQEARGTYGYTF. V gene TRBV4-2 combines with J gene TRBJ1-2; 7 positions match TRBD1. Germline V gene sequence: CDR1 LGHNA, CDR2 YNFKEQ. J gave up 4 bases and V 0 bases, and 5 bases lay outside the gene matches. The CDR3 has 15 residues.

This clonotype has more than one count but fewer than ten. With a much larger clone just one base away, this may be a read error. DNA of the CDR3: TGTGCCACCGGTCGGGACAGGGCATTCGAGCAGTACTTC. As protein: CATGRDRAFEQYF. V is TRBV6-2 or TRBV6-3 and J is TRBJ2-7, with 9 bases identical to TRBD1. The V gene's germline CDR1 is MNHEY and CDR2 SVGEGT. The CDR3 consists of 13 residues. The ends lost 10 bases at V and 6 bases at J; junction bases unmatched: 10.

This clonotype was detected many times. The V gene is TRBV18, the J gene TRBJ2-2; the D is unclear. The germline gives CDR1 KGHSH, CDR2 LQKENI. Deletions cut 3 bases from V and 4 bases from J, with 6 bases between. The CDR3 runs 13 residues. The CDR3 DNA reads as TGTGCCAGCTCACCTCGGACCACCGGGGAGCTGTTTTTT. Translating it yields CASSPRTTGELFF.

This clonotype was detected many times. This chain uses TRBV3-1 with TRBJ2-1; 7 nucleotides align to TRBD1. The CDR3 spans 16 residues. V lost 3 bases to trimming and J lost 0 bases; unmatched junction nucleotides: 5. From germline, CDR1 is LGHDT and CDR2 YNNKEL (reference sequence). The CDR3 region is CASSHRQGFSYNEQFF. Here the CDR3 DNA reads TGTGCCAGCAGCCACAGACAGGGTTTCTCCTACAATGAGCAGTTCTTC.

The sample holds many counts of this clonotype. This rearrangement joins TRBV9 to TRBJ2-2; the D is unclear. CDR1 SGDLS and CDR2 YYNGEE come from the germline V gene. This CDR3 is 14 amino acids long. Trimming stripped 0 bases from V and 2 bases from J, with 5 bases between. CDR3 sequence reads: CASSVESNTGELFF. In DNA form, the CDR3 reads TGTGCCAGCAGCGTAGAGAGCAACACCGGGGAGCTGTTTTTT.

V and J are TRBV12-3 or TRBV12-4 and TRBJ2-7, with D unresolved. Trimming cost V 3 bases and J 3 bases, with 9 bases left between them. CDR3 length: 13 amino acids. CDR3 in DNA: TGTGCCAGCAGTTTGTCCAGGAGCTACGAGCAGTACTTC. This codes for CASSLSRSYEQYF.

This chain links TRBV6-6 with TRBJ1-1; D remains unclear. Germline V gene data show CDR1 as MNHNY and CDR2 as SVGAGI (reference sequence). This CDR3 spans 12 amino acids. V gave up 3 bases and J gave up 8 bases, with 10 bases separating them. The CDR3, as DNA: TGTGCCAGCAGTTATCCGGGCTTGGAAGCTTTCTTT. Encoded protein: CASSYPGLEAFF.

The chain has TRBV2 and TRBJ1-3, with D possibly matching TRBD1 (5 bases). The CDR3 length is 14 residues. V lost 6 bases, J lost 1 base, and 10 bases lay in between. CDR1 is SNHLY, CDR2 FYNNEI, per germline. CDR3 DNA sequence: TGTGCCAGCAGCGCCAGGGTATCTGGAAACACCATATATTTT. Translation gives CASSARVSGNTIYF.

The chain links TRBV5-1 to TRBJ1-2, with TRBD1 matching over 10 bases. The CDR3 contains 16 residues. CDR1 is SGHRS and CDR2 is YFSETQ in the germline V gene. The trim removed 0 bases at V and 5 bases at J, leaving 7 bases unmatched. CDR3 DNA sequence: TGCGCCAGCAGCTTGGGGTCCGGGACAGGGGTTTATGGCTACACCTTC. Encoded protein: CASSLGSGTGVYGYTF.

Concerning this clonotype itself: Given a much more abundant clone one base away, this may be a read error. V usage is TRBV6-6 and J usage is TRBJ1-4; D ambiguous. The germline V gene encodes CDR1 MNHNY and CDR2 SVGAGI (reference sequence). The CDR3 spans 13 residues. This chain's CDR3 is CASSHSTNEKLFF. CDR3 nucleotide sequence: TGTGCCAGCAGTCACTCAACCAATGAAAAACTGTTTTTT.

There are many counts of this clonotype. CDR3 protein: CAWSVWLGPQYF. In nucleotides, the CDR3 is TGTGCCTGGAGTGTATGGTTAGGGCCCCAGTACTTC. V gene TRBV30 combines with J gene TRBJ2-5; D remains unclear. The CDR3 spans 12 residues. Germline-derived CDR1 and CDR2 are GTSNPN and SVGIG (reference sequence). Trimming left V 0 bases short and J 9 bases short, with 11 bases between.

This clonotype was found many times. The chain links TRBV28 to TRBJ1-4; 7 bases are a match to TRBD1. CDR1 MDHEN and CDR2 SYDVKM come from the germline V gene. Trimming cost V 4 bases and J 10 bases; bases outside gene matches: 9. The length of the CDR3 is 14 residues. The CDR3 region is CASSSSDRAGKLFF. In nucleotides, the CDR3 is TGTGCCAGCAGTTCCTCCGACAGGGCCGGAAAACTGTTTTTT.

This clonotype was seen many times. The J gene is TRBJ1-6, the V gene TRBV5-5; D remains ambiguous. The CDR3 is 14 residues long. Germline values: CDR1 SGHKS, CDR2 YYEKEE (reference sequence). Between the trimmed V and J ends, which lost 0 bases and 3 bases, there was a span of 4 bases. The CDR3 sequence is CASSLELYNSPLHF. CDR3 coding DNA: TGTGCCAGCAGCTTGGAACTCTATAATTCACCCCTCCACTTT.

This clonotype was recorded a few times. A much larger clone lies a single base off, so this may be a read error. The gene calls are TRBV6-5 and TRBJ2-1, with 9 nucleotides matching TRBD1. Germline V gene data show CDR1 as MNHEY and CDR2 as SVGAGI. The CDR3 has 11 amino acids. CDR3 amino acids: CASSHGDRESF. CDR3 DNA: TGTGCCAGCAGTCACGGGGACAGGGAGTCCTTC.

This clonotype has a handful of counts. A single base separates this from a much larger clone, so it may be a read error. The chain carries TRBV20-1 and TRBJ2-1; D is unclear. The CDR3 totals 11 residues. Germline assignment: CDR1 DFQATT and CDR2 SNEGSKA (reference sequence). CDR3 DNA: TGCAGTGCTAAATCTCTCAATGAGCAGTCCTTC. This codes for CSAKSLNEQSF.

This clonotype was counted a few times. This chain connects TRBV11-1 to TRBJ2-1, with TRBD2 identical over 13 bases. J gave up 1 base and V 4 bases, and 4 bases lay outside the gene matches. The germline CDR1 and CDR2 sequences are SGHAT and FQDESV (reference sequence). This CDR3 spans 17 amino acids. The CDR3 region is CASSSGLAGTSYNEQFF. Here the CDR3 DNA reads TGTGCCAGCAGCTCGGGACTAGCGGGAACTTCCTACAATGAGCAGTTCTTC.